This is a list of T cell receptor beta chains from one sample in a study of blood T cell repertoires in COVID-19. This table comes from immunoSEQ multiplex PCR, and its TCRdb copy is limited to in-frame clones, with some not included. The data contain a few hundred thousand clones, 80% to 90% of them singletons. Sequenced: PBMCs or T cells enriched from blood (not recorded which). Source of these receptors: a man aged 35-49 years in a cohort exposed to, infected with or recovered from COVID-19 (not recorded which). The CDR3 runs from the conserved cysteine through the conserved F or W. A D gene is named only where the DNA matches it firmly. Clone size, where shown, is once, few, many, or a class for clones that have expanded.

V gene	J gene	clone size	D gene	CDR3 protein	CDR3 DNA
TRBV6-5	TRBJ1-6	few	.	CASSYSTGKGSPLHF	TGTGCCAGCAGTTACTCGACAGGAAAGGGTTCACCCCTCCACTTT
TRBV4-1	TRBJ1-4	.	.	CASAGANEKLFF	TGCGCCAGCGCGGGGGCTAATGAAAAACTGTTTTTT
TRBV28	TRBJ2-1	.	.	CASSFPFVANNEQFF	TGTGCCAGCAGCTTCCCTTTTGTCGCTAACAATGAGCAGTTCTTC
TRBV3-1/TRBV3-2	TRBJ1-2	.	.	CATETALGYTF	TGTGCCACAGAGACAGCTCTCGGCTACACCTTC
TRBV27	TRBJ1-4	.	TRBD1	CASRGWEQGEEKLFF	TGTGCCAGCAGGGGTTGGGAACAGGGGGAGGAAAAACTGTTTTTT
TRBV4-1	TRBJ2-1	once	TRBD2	CASSQDHSGRVNEQFF	TGCGCCAGCAGCCAAGATCACAGCGGGAGGGTCAATGAGCAGTTCTTC
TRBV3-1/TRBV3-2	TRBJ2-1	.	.	CASSRTWAGLLREQFF	TGTGCCAGCAGCCGTACTTGGGCTGGCCTGCTACGTGAGCAGTTCTTC
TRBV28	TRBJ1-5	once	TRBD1	CASNPRTGGMAQPQHF	TGTGCCAGCAACCCCAGGACAGGGGGAATGGCTCAGCCCCAGCATTTT
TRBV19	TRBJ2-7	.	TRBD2	CASSIEGTSGVSYEQYF	TGTGCCAGTAGTATAGAAGGAACTAGCGGTGTTTCCTACGAGCAGTACTTC
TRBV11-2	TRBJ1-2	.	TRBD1	CASSLGTGFTWNGYTF	TGTGCCAGCAGCTTAGGGACAGGGTTTACGTGGAATGGCTACACCTTC
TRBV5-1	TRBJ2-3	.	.	CASSPRDTDTQYF	TGCGCCAGCAGCCCCCGGGACACAGATACGCAGTATTTT
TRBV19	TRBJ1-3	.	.	CASRSSSGNTIYF	TGTGCCAGTAGATCGAGCTCTGGAAACACCATATATTTT
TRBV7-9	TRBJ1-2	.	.	CASSLGQLAGYGYTF	TGTGCCAGCAGCCTCGGACAACTAGCGGGCTATGGCTACACCTTC
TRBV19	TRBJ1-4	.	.	CASSIVGGMANEKLFF	TGTGCCAGTAGTATAGTTGGCGGGATGGCTAATGAAAAACTGTTTTTT
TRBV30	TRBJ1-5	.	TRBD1	CAWSPGQGSNQPQHF	TGTGCCTGGAGTCCGGGACAGGGGTCCAATCAGCCCCAGCATTTT
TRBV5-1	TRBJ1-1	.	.	CASSLGANEAFF	TGCGCCAGCAGCTTAGGGGCCAATGAAGCTTTCTTT
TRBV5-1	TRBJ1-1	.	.	CASSQVPWTEAFF	TGCGCCAGCAGCCAGGTTCCTTGGACTGAAGCTTTCTTT
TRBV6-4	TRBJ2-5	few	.	CASSEGLADQETQYF	TGTGCCAGCAGTGAAGGGCTAGCAGACCAAGAGACCCAGTACTTC
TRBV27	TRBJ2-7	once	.	CASSLSITYEQYF	TGTGCCAGCAGTTTATCTATAACCTACGAGCAGTACTTC
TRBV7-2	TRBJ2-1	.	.	CASLGRGLHNEQFF	TGTGCCAGCCTTGGCCGAGGGTTACACAATGAGCAGTTCTTC
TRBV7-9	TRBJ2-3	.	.	CASSYTTRGITSTDTQYF	TGTGCCAGCAGCTATACCACCCGCGGGATCACTAGCACAGATACGCAGTATTTT
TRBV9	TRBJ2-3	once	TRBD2	CASSARILAGNIPDTQYF	TGTGCCAGCAGCGCAAGAATTCTAGCGGGCAACATTCCAGATACGCAGTATTTT